The sequence of this T cell receptor beta chain was determined in a study of T cell clonotyping in hematopoietic cell transplantation. Broader study findings: Cells were unsorted, so CD4 and CD8 contributions were not separated. Few recipient clonotypes overlapped donors; over 95% were de novo at given depth. Higher Inverse Simpson Index values in graft donor and pretransplant recipient predicted broader posttransplant TCR diversity. After transplant, recipient diversity fell while pathologically expanded clonotypes grew through day 180.

With respect to this clone: The antigen remains unidentified.

Repertoires were generated with immunoSEQ multiplex PCR, while TCRdb's copy carries only in-frame clones and drops some. The sample holds roughly 40,000 clones; 85% to 95% are singletons and the top ten take 0.85%. Trimming took 5 bases from V and 7 from J, leaving 21 bases between them. CDR1 is SGHVS, CDR2 FQNEAQ, per germline. The CDR3 consists of 15 residues. The J gene is TRBJ2-7, the V gene TRBV7-8; D might be TRBD1 (5 bases). The receptor was derived from a woman in her forties or fifties in good health. Some clones in this sample may be carry-over from other donors' samples. The specimen sequenced was peripheral blood mononuclear cells. The CDR3 loop reads CASSLTPSGAMEQYF. CDR3 DNA sequence: TGTGCCAGCAGCCTGACACCCTCTGGGGCGATGGAGCAGTACTTC.